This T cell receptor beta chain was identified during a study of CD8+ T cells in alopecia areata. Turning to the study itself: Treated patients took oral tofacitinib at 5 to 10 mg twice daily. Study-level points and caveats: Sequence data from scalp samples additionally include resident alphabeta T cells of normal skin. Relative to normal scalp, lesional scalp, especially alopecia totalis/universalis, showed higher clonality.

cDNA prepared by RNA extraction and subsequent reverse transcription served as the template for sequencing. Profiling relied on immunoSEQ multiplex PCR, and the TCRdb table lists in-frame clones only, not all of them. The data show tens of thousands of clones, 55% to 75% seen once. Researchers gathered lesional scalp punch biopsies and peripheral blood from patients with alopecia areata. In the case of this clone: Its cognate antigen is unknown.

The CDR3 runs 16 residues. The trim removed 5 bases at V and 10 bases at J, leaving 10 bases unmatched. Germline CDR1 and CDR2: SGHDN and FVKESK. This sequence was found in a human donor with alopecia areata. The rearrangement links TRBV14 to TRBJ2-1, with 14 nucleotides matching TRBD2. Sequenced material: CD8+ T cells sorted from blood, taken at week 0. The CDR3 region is CASSSRLAGGPEEQFF. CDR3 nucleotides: TGTGCCAGCAGCTCACGACTAGCGGGAGGGCCAGAAGAGCAGTTCTTC. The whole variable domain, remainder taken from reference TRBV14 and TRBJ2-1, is EAGVTQFPSHSVIEKGQTVTLRCDPISGHDNLYWYRRVMGKEIKFLLHFVKESKQDESGMPNNRFLAERTGGTYSTLKVQPAELEDSGVYFCASSSRLAGGPEEQFFGPGTRLTVL.